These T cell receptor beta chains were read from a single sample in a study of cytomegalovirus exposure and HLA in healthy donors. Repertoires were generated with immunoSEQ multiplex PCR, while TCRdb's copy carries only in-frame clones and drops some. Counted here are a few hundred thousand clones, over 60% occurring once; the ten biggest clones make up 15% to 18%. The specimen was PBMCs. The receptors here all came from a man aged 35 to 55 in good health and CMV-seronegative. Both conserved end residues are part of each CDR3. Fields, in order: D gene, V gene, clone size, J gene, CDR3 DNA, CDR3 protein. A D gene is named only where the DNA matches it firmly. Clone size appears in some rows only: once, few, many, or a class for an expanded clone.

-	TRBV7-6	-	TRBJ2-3	TGTGCCAGCAGCTTAGACGGAGCCTTAGATACGCAGTATTTT	CASSLDGALDTQYF
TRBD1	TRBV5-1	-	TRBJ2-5	TGCGCCAGCAGCTTACAGGGGCGTACCCAAGAGACCCAGTACTTC	CASSLQGRTQETQYF
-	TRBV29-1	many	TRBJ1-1	TGCAGCGTAGACAGCATGAACACTGAAGCTTTCTTT	CSVDSMNTEAFF
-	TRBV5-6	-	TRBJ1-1	TGTGCCAGCAGCTTGCAGGCAGGGTGTGAGAAAGATGAAGCTTTCTTT	CASSLQAGCEKDEAFF
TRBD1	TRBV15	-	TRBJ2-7	TGTGCCACCAGCAGAGATCTTGGACAGGGACCCTACGAGCAGTACTTC	CATSRDLGQGPYEQYF
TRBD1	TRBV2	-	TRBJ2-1	TGTGCCAGCAGGGACAGGGGAAATGAGCAGTTCTTC	CASRDRGNEQFF
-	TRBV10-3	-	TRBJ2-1	TGTGCCATCAGTGAGAACACTCGGGGGAGCTCCTACAATGAGCAGTTCTTC	CAISENTRGSSYNEQFF
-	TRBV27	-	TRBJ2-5	TGTGCCAGCAGCGGGGGAGTAGTGGAGACCCAGTACTTC	CASSGGVVETQYF
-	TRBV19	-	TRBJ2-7	TGTGCCAGTACCCCAGGGGATACCTACGAGCAGTACTTC	CASTPGDTYEQYF
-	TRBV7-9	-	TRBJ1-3	TGTGCCAGCAGCCCAATGGGAAACACCATATATTTT	CASSPMGNTIYF
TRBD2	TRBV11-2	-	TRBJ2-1	TGTGCCAGCACCCCCTCCGCTGGGACTACCTACAATGAGCAGTTCTTC	CASTPSAGTTYNEQFF
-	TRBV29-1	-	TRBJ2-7	TGCAGCGTCGGGGGCTCCTACGAGCAGTACTTC	CSVGGSYEQYF
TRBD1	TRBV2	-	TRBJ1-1	TGTGCCAGCAGTGAAGGCCCGGGACAGGGGAGGAACACTGAAGCTTTCTTT	CASSEGPGQGRNTEAFF
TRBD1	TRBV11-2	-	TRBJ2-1	TGTGCCAGCAGCCCTCCGGGACAGGGGAACAATGAGCAGTTCTTC	CASSPPGQGNNEQFF
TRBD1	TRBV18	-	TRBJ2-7	TGTGCCAGCTCGGAGACAGGGGCCTACGAGCAGTACTTC	CASSETGAYEQYF
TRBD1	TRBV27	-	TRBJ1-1	TGTGCCAGCAAGGAGGGGGGGGCAGGGGGCCGCCCTGCTTTCTTT	CASKEGGAGGRPAFF
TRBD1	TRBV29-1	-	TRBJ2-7	TGCAGCGTCGGTGGGACAGGGAAATCTTACGAGCAGTACTTC	CSVGGTGKSYEQYF
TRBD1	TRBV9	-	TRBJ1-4	TGTGCCAGCAGCGGGGGGACAGGGTTTGGTGAAAAACTGTTTTTT	CASSGGTGFGEKLFF
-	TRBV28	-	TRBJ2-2	TGTGCCAGCAGCCCACCGGGAATCGGGGAGCTGTTTTTT	CASSPPGIGELFF
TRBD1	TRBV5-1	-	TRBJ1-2	TGCGCCAGCAGCTTGTTAGGGGGCGAAGGTGAATCCTATGGCTACACCTTC	CASSLLGGEGESYGYTF
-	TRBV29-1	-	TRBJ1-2	TGCAGCGTTGAAGATGGGGGGGATGGCTACACCTTC	CSVEDGGDGYTF
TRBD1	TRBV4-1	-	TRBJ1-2	TGCGCCAGCAGCCATTCCCGGGACAGGGGTCCGCCGGATGGCTACACCTTC	CASSHSRDRGPPDGYTF
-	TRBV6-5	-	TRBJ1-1	TGTGCCAGCAGTGTATCTAACACAGGTGAAGCTTTCTTT	CASSVSNTGEAFF
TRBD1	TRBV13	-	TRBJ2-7	TGTGCCAGCAGCTCGACAGGGTGGTCCTACGAGCAGTACTTC	CASSSTGWSYEQYF
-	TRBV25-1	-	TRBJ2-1	TGTGCCAGCAGTCCCCTGGACAAATACAATGAGCAGTTCTTC	CASSPLDKYNEQFF
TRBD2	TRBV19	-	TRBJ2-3	TGTGCCAGTAGTCCGGGACTAGCGGTGCGCACAGATACGCAGTATTTT	CASSPGLAVRTDTQYF
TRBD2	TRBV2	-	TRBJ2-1	TGTGCCAGCAGTGAGAGGACTAGCGGGATATTTTCCTACAATGAGCAGTTCTTC	CASSERTSGIFSYNEQFF
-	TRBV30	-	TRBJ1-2	TGTGCCTGGAATCCCAGGGGAATCTATGGCTACACCTTC	CAWNPRGIYGYTF
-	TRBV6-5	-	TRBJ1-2	TGTGCCAGCAGCCCAGGACAGCTGGCTAACTATGGCTACACCTTC	CASSPGQLANYGYTF
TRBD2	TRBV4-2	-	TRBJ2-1	TGTGCCAGCAGCCAGGTTGGCGGGGGGTCCCCGCAGTTCTTC	CASSQVGGGSPQFF
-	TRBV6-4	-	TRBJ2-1	TGTGCCAGCAGTGAAATGCTGCGAGGGGGTTACAATGAGCAGTTCTTC	CASSEMLRGGYNEQFF
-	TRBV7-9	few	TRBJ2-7	TGTGCCAGCAGCACCGGCGACAGAGTCGAGCAGTACTTC	CASSTGDRVEQYF
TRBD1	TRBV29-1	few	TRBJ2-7	TGCAGCGGGATGGGACAGGTCCCGGGAGAGCAGTACTTC	CSGMGQVPGEQYF
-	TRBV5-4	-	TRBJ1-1	TGTGCCAGCAGCTTGGGGTCCTCGGGCACTGAAGCTTTCTTT	CASSLGSSGTEAFF
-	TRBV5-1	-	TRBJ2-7	TGCGCCAGCTCGCATACCGGGTCCTACGAGCAGTACTTC	CASSHTGSYEQYF
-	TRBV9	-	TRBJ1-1	TGTGCCAGCAGCCCCCAGGGGACTGAAGCTTTCTTT	CASSPQGTEAFF
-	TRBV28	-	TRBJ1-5	TGTGCCAGCTCCCCGGGGGGGAGCAATCAGCCCCAGCATTTT	CASSPGGSNQPQHF
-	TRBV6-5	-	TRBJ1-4	TGTGCCAGCAGTTACTCCCTGGGAGTACAGGAAAAACTGTTTTTT	CASSYSLGVQEKLFF
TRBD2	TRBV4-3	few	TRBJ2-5	TGCGCCAGCAGCCAAGATGGGACTACCCTTCAAGAGACCCAGTACTTC	CASSQDGTTLQETQYF
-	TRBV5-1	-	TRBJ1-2	TGCGCCAGCAGCTCCGCCGGTTGGGGCGCAGACTATGGCTACACCTTC	CASSSAGWGADYGYTF
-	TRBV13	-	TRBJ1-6	TGTGCCAGCAGCTTAGGCCCGCGTTCACCCCTCCACTTT	CASSLGPRSPLHF
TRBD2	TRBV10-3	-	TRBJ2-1	TGTGCCATCACTAGCGGGAGGTCCCACAATGAGCAGTTCTTC	CAITSGRSHNEQFF
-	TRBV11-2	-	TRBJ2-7	TGTGCCAGCAGCTTAGCCAGGTACGAGCAGTACTTC	CASSLARYEQYF
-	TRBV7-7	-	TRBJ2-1	TGTGCCAGCAGCTTAGGTACAGGGTGGCACAATGAGCAGTTCTTC	CASSLGTGWHNEQFF
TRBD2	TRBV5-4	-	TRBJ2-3	TGTGCCAGCAGTCCCGGGACTAGCGGGGGGTCTAGCACAGATACGCAGTATTTT	CASSPGTSGGSSTDTQYF
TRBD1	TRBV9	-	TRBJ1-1	TGTGCCAGCAGGCGCGATCCGACAGGGAGGAACACTGAAGCTTTCTTT	CASRRDPTGRNTEAFF
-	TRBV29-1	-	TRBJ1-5	TGCAGCGTTGAGGCAGATCGGGGTCAGCCCCAGCATTTT	CSVEADRGQPQHF